A selection of T cell receptor beta chains follows, all from one sample in a study of cytomegalovirus exposure and HLA in healthy donors. Here immunoSEQ multiplex PCR was the method, and the copy in TCRdb shows in-frame clones only, minus some. The sample has 130,000 to 150,000 clones. Sequencing was performed on PBMCs. These receptors were taken from a woman in her forties or fifties in good health and CMV-seronegative. CDR3s include the opening cysteine and the closing phenylalanine or tryptophan. The D gene is left open where the match is weak.

D	V	length	J	CDR3	DNA
TRBD2	TRBV27	16	TRBJ2-1	CASSSRLAGGNNEQFF	TGTGCCAGCAGTTCCCGACTAGCGGGAGGGAACAATGAGCAGTTCTTC
TRBD1	TRBV28	14	TRBJ1-5	CASSSRTGVRPQHF	TGTGCCAGCAGTTCCCGGACAGGGGTGCGGCCCCAGCATTTT
TRBD2	TRBV7-6	18	TRBJ2-7	CASSLVSSSGRAHNEQYF	TGTGCCAGCAGCTTAGTAAGCTCTAGCGGGAGGGCCCACAACGAGCAGTACTTC
.	TRBV18	14	TRBJ2-5	CASSQDRPIETQYF	TGTGCCAGCTCCCAAGACAGACCGATAGAGACCCAGTACTTC
TRBD2	TRBV5-1	14	TRBJ2-7	CASSLTSGGYEQYF	TGCGCCAGCAGCTTAACTAGCGGGGGCTACGAGCAGTACTTC
TRBD1	TRBV19	14	TRBJ2-7	CASSPRDRQNEQYF	TGTGCCAGTAGTCCCCGGGACAGGCAAAACGAGCAGTACTTC
TRBD1	TRBV4-1	15	TRBJ1-2	CASSQREDRRQFYTF	TGCGCCAGCAGCCAGAGAGAGGACAGGCGTCAATTCTACACCTTC
TRBD1	TRBV30	14	TRBJ1-2	CAWSPGGGRYGYTF	TGTGCCTGGAGCCCAGGAGGGGGCCGCTATGGCTACACCTTC
TRBD2	TRBV28	15	TRBJ2-1	CASSPAGESYNEQFF	TGTGCCAGCAGTCCAGCGGGGGAGTCGTACAATGAGCAGTTCTTC
TRBD1	TRBV2	13	TRBJ2-7	CASIGDRERGQYF	TGTGCCAGCATTGGGGACAGGGAACGCGGGCAGTACTTC
.	TRBV7-6	14	TRBJ2-1	CASSRSGGYNEQFF	TGTGCCAGCAGCCGATCCGGCGGTTACAATGAGCAGTTCTTC
.	TRBV4-1	15	TRBJ2-3	CASSQVRGGTDTQYF	TGCGCCAGCAGCCAAGTGCGGGGTGGTACAGATACGCAGTATTTT
.	TRBV28	13	TRBJ1-1	CASSLEGNTEAFF	TGTGCCAGCAGTTTGGAGGGGAACACTGAAGCTTTCTTT
.	TRBV11-2	15	TRBJ2-5	CASSKDGRGQETQYF	TGTGCCAGCAGTAAGGACGGCCGGGGCCAAGAGACCCAGTACTTC
.	TRBV13	13	TRBJ2-5	CASSERRGETQYF	TGTGCCAGCAGCGAAAGGAGGGGAGAGACCCAGTACTTC
.	TRBV30	13	TRBJ1-1	CALGGRGNTEAFF	TGTGCTTTAGGAGGGCGGGGGAACACTGAAGCTTTCTTT
.	TRBV30	16	TRBJ1-5	CAWSGPPGHSNQPQHF	TGTGCCTGGAGCGGCCCTCCGGGACATAGCAATCAGCCCCAGCATTTT
.	TRBV7-2	14	TRBJ2-1	CASSPPGGDDEQFF	TGTGCCAGCAGCCCTCCCGGCGGGGATGATGAGCAGTTCTTC
TRBD1	TRBV5-6	14	TRBJ2-2	CASRPTTGAGELFF	TGTGCCAGCAGGCCGACTACAGGGGCCGGGGAGCTGTTTTTT
TRBD2	TRBV2	14	TRBJ2-2	CASRGSGEVGELFF	TGTGCCAGCAGAGGTAGCGGGGAGGTCGGGGAGCTGTTTTTT
.	TRBV5-1	15	TRBJ1-4	CASSSARAGEVKLFF	TGCGCCAGCAGCAGTGCGAGGGCAGGGGAAGTCAAACTGTTTTTT
.	TRBV10-3	15	TRBJ1-5	CAISELGAGNQPQHF	TGTGCCATCAGTGAGTTAGGGGCGGGCAATCAGCCCCAGCATTTT
TRBD1	TRBV5-1	21	TRBJ2-7	CASSSPGSPFKGDSHSYEQYF	TGCGCCAGCAGCTCACCAGGTTCTCCTTTCAAAGGGGACAGCCACTCCTACGAGCAGTACTTC
TRBD1	TRBV5-6	12	TRBJ1-1	CASSLGGQRAFF	TGTGCCAGCAGCTTGGGGGGACAGCGAGCTTTCTTT
TRBD1	TRBV7-3	15	TRBJ2-2	CASSRQGANTGELFF	TGTGCCAGCAGCCGACAGGGGGCGAACACCGGGGAGCTGTTTTTT
.	TRBV4-2	17	TRBJ2-3	CASSQDERDLGTDTQYF	TGTGCCAGCAGCCAAGATGAGAGGGACTTGGGAACAGATACGCAGTATTTT
.	TRBV5-1	14	TRBJ1-1	CASSFGELNTEAFF	TGCGCCAGCAGCTTCGGGGAATTGAACACTGAAGCTTTCTTT
.	TRBV7-9	18	TRBJ2-3	CASSKQRGAVHGTDTQYF	TGTGCCAGCAGCAAACAACGGGGGGCGGTTCACGGCACAGATACGCAGTATTTT
TRBD1	TRBV5-1	14	TRBJ1-1	CASTRDRGDTEAFF	TGCGCCAGCACCCGGGACAGGGGGGACACTGAAGCTTTCTTT
.	TRBV14	14	TRBJ1-2	CASSVGAQDYGYTF	TGTGCCAGCTCCGTGGGGGCGCAGGACTATGGCTACACCTTC
TRBD2	TRBV27	18	TRBJ2-2	CASSLVVAGGSNTGELFF	TGTGCCAGCAGTTTAGTGGTAGCGGGAGGATCCAACACCGGGGAGCTGTTTTTT
TRBD2	TRBV6-6	15	TRBJ2-5	CASRSSGGIQETQYF	TGTGCCAGCAGGTCTAGCGGGGGGATCCAAGAGACCCAGTACTTC
TRBD2	TRBV20-1	11	TRBJ2-1	CSARDHRGRVF	TGCAGTGCTAGAGATCATCGGGGGAGGGTCTTC
TRBD1	TRBV5-8	14	TRBJ2-7	CASSVAGGSYEQYF	TGTGCCAGCAGCGTAGCAGGGGGCTCCTACGAGCAGTACTTC
.	TRBV9	14	TRBJ1-2	CASSVGVRGYGYTF	TGTGCCAGCAGCGTAGGCGTCCGCGGCTATGGCTACACCTTC
.	TRBV28	15	TRBJ2-1	CASSLSAATYNEQFF	TGTGCCAGCAGTTTATCGGCGGCCACCTACAATGAGCAGTTCTTC